This T cell receptor beta chain was identified during a study of chemoradiotherapy in HPV16-positive cancers. Assay: immunoSEQ multiplex PCR; the TCRdb copy retains only in-frame clones and omits some. The sample contains over 6,500 clones, 71% of which appear only once. The CDR3 covers 15 residues. Germline loops: CDR1 SQVTM, CDR2 ANQGSEA. With V trimmed by 6 bases and J by 0 bases, 8 bases remained unmatched. The receptor was derived from a human donor with HPV-associated anogenital cancer. This material consisted of tumor tissue, taken from a patient who underwent chemoradiotherapy. The chain has TRBV29-1 and TRBJ2-1; 7 nucleotides agree with TRBD1. The CDR3 sequence: CSVRQGRGSYNEQFF. For the CDR3, the DNA is TGCAGCGTGAGACAGGGAAGAGGCTCCTACAATGAGCAGTTCTTC.